The rows below give T cell receptor beta chains drawn from one sample of a study of T cells in Graves' hyperthyroidism and ophthalmopathy. TCRdb independently ran MiXCR on the multiplex PCR reads; one entry per CDR3 protein. The data hold hundreds of thousands of distinct CDR3 sequences, with 11% to 15% observed a single time. The material sequenced was blood. The receptors originated from a middle-aged woman with Graves' hyperthyroidism. CDR3s include the opening cysteine and the closing phenylalanine or tryptophan. The order of the fields is CDR3 protein, clone size, J gene, V gene, D gene. The D gene is left open where the match is weak. Part of the rows lack a size; the others show once, few, many or a class for expanded clones.

CDR3 protein: CASSMWGSGQGSEAFF
clone size: many
J gene: TRBJ1-1
V gene: TRBV7-9
D gene: TRBD1

CDR3 protein: CAWTSNTGELFF
clone size: many
J gene: TRBJ2-2
V gene: TRBV30
D gene: -

CDR3 protein: CASSLVGGTSGSNEQFF
clone size: -
J gene: TRBJ2-1
V gene: TRBV11-2
D gene: TRBD2

CDR3 protein: CSVEDRGSPYEQYF
clone size: many
J gene: TRBJ2-7
V gene: TRBV29-1
D gene: -

CDR3 protein: CASSKKGQGGPDYTF
clone size: -
J gene: TRBJ1-2
V gene: TRBV2
D gene: TRBD1

CDR3 protein: CASSFISGRPYEQYF
clone size: -
J gene: TRBJ2-7
V gene: TRBV12-3/TRBV12-4
D gene: TRBD2

CDR3 protein: CASSLQFYEQYF
clone size: many
J gene: TRBJ2-7
V gene: TRBV12-3/TRBV12-4
D gene: -

CDR3 protein: CASGLLWEGQISSGANVLTF
clone size: -
J gene: TRBJ2-6
V gene: TRBV12-5
D gene: -

CDR3 protein: CASSVDPGMNTEAFF
clone size: -
J gene: TRBJ1-1
V gene: TRBV12-3/TRBV12-4
D gene: -

CDR3 protein: CASSQEGVGNSPLHF
clone size: few
J gene: TRBJ1-6
V gene: TRBV14
D gene: -

CDR3 protein: CASSPSTGRYGYTF
clone size: many
J gene: TRBJ1-2
V gene: TRBV27
D gene: TRBD1

CDR3 protein: CSARDGGRSSGNTIYF
clone size: -
J gene: TRBJ1-3
V gene: TRBV20-1
D gene: -

CDR3 protein: CASDQWEGTDTQYF
clone size: -
J gene: TRBJ2-3
V gene: TRBV7-9
D gene: -

CDR3 protein: CASSFLSTRNSNQPQHF
clone size: -
J gene: TRBJ1-5
V gene: TRBV12-3/TRBV12-4
D gene: -

CDR3 protein: CASSEAPWLNLGETQYF
clone size: many
J gene: TRBJ2-5
V gene: TRBV6-1
D gene: -

CDR3 protein: CASGVEGRPTDTQYF
clone size: many
J gene: TRBJ2-3
V gene: TRBV28
D gene: -

CDR3 protein: CASSLADGGYEQYF
clone size: few
J gene: TRBJ2-7
V gene: TRBV11-3
D gene: -

CDR3 protein: CASSLSGRGDGKLFF
clone size: -
J gene: TRBJ1-4
V gene: TRBV5-6
D gene: -

CDR3 protein: CASSQEGHIYGYTF
clone size: few
J gene: TRBJ1-2
V gene: TRBV3-1
D gene: -

CDR3 protein: CASRDDRAGWYEQFF
clone size: -
J gene: TRBJ2-1
V gene: TRBV5-6
D gene: -

CDR3 protein: CASSYDEDYNSPLHF
clone size: -
J gene: TRBJ1-6
V gene: TRBV6-9
D gene: -

CDR3 protein: CASSLFIRVAGGPGTDTQYF
clone size: many
J gene: TRBJ2-3
V gene: TRBV7-2
D gene: TRBD2

CDR3 protein: CASSVGWDAWGSGNTIYF
clone size: few
J gene: TRBJ1-3
V gene: TRBV9
D gene: -

CDR3 protein: CSGQTGSGNTIYF
clone size: few
J gene: TRBJ1-3
V gene: TRBV29-1
D gene: TRBD1

CDR3 protein: CSASLAVPGANVLTF
clone size: -
J gene: TRBJ2-6
V gene: TRBV20-1
D gene: -

CDR3 protein: CASRRTSGGTSYEQYF
clone size: -
J gene: TRBJ2-7
V gene: TRBV12-3/TRBV12-4
D gene: TRBD2

CDR3 protein: CSAPTQDTTDTQYF
clone size: many
J gene: TRBJ2-3
V gene: TRBV20-1
D gene: -

CDR3 protein: CASSPLSGGETEAFF
clone size: -
J gene: TRBJ1-1
V gene: TRBV18
D gene: -

CDR3 protein: CASSPVPGVNTEAFF
clone size: many
J gene: TRBJ1-1
V gene: TRBV5-1
D gene: -

CDR3 protein: CAISTGTGDVDYEQYF
clone size: -
J gene: TRBJ2-7
V gene: TRBV10-3
D gene: TRBD1

CDR3 protein: CAGSRRLAGDYEQYF
clone size: -
J gene: TRBJ2-7
V gene: TRBV27
D gene: TRBD2

CDR3 protein: CASSRLAGAYEQYF
clone size: many
J gene: TRBJ2-7
V gene: TRBV7-8
D gene: TRBD2

CDR3 protein: CASSFIFYEQYF
clone size: -
J gene: TRBJ2-7
V gene: TRBV28
D gene: -

CDR3 protein: CASSPHGESGTEAFF
clone size: many
J gene: TRBJ1-1
V gene: TRBV3-1
D gene: -

CDR3 protein: CASSKGTNTEAFF
clone size: many
J gene: TRBJ1-1
V gene: TRBV19
D gene: -

CDR3 protein: CASSLPRQGSLSPLHF
clone size: many
J gene: TRBJ1-6
V gene: TRBV28
D gene: -

CDR3 protein: CAISESAEDNSPLHF
clone size: -
J gene: TRBJ1-6
V gene: TRBV10-3
D gene: -

CDR3 protein: CASSLALAGGGEQYF
clone size: few
J gene: TRBJ2-7
V gene: TRBV5-1
D gene: TRBD2

CDR3 protein: CSARDTATNYGYTF
clone size: many
J gene: TRBJ1-2
V gene: TRBV20-1
D gene: -

CDR3 protein: CASSGPGETGELFF
clone size: few
J gene: TRBJ2-2
V gene: TRBV10-1
D gene: -

CDR3 protein: CASSFPGDTQYF
clone size: -
J gene: TRBJ2-3
V gene: TRBV28
D gene: -

CDR3 protein: CASSEAGATGANVLTF
clone size: many
J gene: TRBJ2-6
V gene: TRBV2
D gene: -

CDR3 protein: CASSVQTGKNEKLFF
clone size: many
J gene: TRBJ1-4
V gene: TRBV3-1
D gene: TRBD1

CDR3 protein: CASSFMGQSTNEKLFF
clone size: many
J gene: TRBJ1-4
V gene: TRBV5-1
D gene: TRBD1

CDR3 protein: CASRLTGPGDTEAFF
clone size: many
J gene: TRBJ1-1
V gene: TRBV5-1
D gene: -

CDR3 protein: CASSSSVNTGELFF
clone size: many
J gene: TRBJ2-2
V gene: TRBV11-1
D gene: -

CDR3 protein: CASSFRTGQTETQYF
clone size: many
J gene: TRBJ2-5
V gene: TRBV28
D gene: TRBD1

CDR3 protein: CSVAGQANYGYTF
clone size: few
J gene: TRBJ1-2
V gene: TRBV29-1
D gene: TRBD1

CDR3 protein: CAIGLAGSTDTQYF
clone size: few
J gene: TRBJ2-3
V gene: TRBV24-1
D gene: TRBD2

CDR3 protein: CSARDLAEGYNEQFF
clone size: many
J gene: TRBJ2-1
V gene: TRBV20-1
D gene: -

CDR3 protein: CASSSGGAVTEAFF
clone size: many
J gene: TRBJ1-1
V gene: TRBV27
D gene: TRBD1

CDR3 protein: CASSVGFTGELFF
clone size: many
J gene: TRBJ2-2
V gene: TRBV11-1
D gene: -

CDR3 protein: CASRERDSVNQPQHF
clone size: few
J gene: TRBJ1-5
V gene: TRBV28
D gene: TRBD1

CDR3 protein: CSVIGTGDEKLFF
clone size: many
J gene: TRBJ1-4
V gene: TRBV29-1
D gene: TRBD1

CDR3 protein: CASRGGTGKYEELFF
clone size: many
J gene: TRBJ2-2
V gene: TRBV28
D gene: TRBD1

CDR3 protein: CASSLIAGTHEQYF
clone size: -
J gene: -
V gene: TRBV12-3/TRBV12-4
D gene: TRBD2

CDR3 protein: CASSLQAGGPDTQYF
clone size: few
J gene: TRBJ2-3
V gene: TRBV28
D gene: TRBD2